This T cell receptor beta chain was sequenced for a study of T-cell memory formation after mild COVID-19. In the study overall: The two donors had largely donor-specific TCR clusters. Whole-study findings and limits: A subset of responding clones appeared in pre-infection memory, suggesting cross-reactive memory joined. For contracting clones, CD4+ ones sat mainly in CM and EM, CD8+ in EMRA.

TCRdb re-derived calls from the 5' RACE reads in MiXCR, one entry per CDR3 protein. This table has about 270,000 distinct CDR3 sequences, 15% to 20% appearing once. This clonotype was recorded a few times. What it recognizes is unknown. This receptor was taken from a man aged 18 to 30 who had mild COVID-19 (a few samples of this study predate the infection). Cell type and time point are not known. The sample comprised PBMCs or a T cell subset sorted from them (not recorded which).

The CDR3 bases are TGTGCCAGCAGCCGCGAACAACGGGGCAATCAGCCCCAGCATTTT. It translates to CASSREQRGNQPQHF. The chain uses TRBV11-2 and TRBJ1-5; D is unresolved. Trimming took off 5 bases at V and 2 bases at J, with 13 bases between the two ends. Germline values: CDR1 SGHAT, CDR2 FQNNGV. CDR3 length: 15 residues.